This TCR beta chain was identified in a study of T cell responses to AZD1222 COVID-19 vaccine. The CDR3 runs 15 residues. Germline CDR1 reads MNHEY; CDR2 reads SVGAGI. V was clipped by 4 bases and J by 5 bases; unmatched bases: 6. TCRdb keeps only in-frame clones here, not all; method: immunoSEQ multiplex PCR. Among about 88,000 clones, over 75% were seen once, and the ten largest hold around 5.8%. The specimen comprised peripheral blood, sampled 28 days after the second AZD1222 dose. The chain is built from TRBV6-5 and TRBJ1-2; TRBD1 matches 11 bases. The receptor was derived from an adult who received the AZD1222 COVID-19 vaccine. The CDR3 reads CASSSWTGGVYGYTF. The CDR3 nucleotides read TGTGCCAGCAGTTCGTGGACAGGGGGCGTTTATGGCTACACCTTC.